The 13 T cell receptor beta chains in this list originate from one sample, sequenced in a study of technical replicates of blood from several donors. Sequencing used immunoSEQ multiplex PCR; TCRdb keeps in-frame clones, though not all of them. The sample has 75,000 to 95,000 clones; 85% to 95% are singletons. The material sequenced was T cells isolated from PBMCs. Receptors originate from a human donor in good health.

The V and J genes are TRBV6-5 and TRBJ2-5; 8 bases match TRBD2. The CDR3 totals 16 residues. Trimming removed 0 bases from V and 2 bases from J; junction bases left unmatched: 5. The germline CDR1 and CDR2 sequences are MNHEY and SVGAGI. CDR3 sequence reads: CASSYSAGGGQETQYF. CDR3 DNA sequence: TGTGCCAGCAGTTACTCGGCCGGGGGGGGACAAGAGACCCAGTACTTC.

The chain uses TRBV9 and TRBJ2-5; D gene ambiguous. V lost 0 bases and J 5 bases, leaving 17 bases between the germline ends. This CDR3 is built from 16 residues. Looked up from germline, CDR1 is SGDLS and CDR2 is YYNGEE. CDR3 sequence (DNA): TGTGCCAGCAGCGTAGGGTCAGGTTCGCCGTGGGAGACCCAGTACTTC. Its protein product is CASSVGSGSPWETQYF. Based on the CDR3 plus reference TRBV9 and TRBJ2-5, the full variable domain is DSGVTQTPKHLITATGQRVTLRCSPRSGDLSVYWYQQSLDQGLQFLIQYYNGEERAKGNILERFSAQQFPDLHSELNLSSLELGDSALYFCASSVGSGSPWETQYFGPGTRLLVL.

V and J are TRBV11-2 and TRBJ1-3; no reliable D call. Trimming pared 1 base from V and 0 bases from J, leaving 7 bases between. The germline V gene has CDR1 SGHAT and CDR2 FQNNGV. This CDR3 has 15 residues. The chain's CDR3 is CASSLGHSSGNTIYF. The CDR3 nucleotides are TGTGCCAGCAGCTTAGGGCACAGCTCTGGAAACACCATATATTTT.

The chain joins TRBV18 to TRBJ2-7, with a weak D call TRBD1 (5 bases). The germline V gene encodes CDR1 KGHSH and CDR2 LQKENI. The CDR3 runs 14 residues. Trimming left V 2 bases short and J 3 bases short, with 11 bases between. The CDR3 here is CASSPVTENYEQYF. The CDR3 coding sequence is TGTGCCAGCTCACCAGTGACAGAGAACTACGAGCAGTACTTC.

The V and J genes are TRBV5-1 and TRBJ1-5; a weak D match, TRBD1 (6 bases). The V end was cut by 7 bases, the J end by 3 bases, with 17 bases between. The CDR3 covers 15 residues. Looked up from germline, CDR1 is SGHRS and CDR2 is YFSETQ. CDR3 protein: CASSPGVGLNQPQHF. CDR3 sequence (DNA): TGCGCCAGCTCCCCAGGGGTCGGGCTCAATCAGCCCCAGCATTTT.

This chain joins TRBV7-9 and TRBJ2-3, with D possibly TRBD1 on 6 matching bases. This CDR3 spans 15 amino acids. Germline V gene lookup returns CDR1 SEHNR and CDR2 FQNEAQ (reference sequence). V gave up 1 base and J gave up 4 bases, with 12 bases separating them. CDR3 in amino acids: CASSLVRAGADTQYF. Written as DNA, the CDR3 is TGTGCCAGCAGCTTAGTTCGGGCAGGGGCAGATACGCAGTATTTT.

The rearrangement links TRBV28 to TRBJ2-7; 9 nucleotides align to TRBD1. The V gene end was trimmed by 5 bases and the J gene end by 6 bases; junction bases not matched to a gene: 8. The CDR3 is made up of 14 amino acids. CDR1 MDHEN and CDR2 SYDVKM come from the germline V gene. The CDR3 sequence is CASSPGTGMVEQYF. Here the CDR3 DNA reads TGTGCCAGCAGTCCCGGGACAGGGATGGTCGAGCAGTACTTC.

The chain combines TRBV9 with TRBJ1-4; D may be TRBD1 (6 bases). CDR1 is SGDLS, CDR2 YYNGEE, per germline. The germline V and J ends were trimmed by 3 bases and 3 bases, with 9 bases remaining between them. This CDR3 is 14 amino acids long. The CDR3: CASSEGGSNEKLFF. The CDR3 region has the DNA TGTGCCAGCAGCGAAGGGGGTTCTAATGAAAAACTGTTTTTT. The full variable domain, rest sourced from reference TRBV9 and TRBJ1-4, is DSGVTQTPKHLITATGQRVTLRCSPRSGDLSVYWYQQSLDQGLQFLIQYYNGEERAKGNILERFSAQQFPDLHSELNLSSLELGDSALYFCASSEGGSNEKLFFGSGTQLSVL.

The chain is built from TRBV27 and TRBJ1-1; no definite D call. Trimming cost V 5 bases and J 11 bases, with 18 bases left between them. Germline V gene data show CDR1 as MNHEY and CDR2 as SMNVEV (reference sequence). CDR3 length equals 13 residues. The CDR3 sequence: CASSPAGRVGAFF. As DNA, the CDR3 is TGTGCCAGCAGTCCCGCGGGCCGGGTCGGCGCTTTCTTT.

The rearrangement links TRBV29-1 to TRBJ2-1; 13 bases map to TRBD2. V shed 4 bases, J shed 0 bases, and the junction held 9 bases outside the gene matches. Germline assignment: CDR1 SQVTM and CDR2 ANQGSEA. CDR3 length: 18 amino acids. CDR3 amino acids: CSVVMGLAGPSSYNEQFF. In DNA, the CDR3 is TGCAGCGTTGTTATGGGACTAGCGGGGCCTAGCTCCTACAATGAGCAGTTCTTC.

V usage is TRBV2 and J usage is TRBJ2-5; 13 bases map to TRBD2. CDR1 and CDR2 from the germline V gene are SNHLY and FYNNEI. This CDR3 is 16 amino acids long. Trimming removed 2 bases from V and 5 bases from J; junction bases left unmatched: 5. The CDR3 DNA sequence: TGTGCCAGCAGTGAAAGACTAGCGGGAGGTGGCGAGACCCAGTACTTC. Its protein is CASSERLAGGGETQYF.

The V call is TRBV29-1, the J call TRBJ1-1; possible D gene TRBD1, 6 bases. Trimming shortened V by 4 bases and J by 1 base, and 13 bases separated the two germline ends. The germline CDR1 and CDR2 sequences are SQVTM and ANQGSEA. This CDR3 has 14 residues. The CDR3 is CSVGTGYWNTEAFF. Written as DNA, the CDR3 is TGCAGCGTTGGCACAGGGTATTGGAACACTGAAGCTTTCTTT.

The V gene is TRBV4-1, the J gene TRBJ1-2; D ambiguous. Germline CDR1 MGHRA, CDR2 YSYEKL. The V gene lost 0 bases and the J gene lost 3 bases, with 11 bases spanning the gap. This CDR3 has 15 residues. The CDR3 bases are TGCGCCAGCAGCCAAGATTTGAAAAGAGACTATGGCTACACCTTC. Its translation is CASSQDLKRDYGYTF.